Detailed here is one TCR beta chain. Those donating, healthy Caucasian individuals from Russia, were aged about 6 to 100. This record belongs to a study of blood T cells in healthy people across ages. A second PCR of 7 to 11 cycles used a sample-barcoded 5' primer and a J-beta primer mix. In TCRdb, the 5' RACE reads were re-called with MiXCR into one record per CDR3 protein. The data contain hundreds of thousands of distinct CDR3 sequences, 58% of them singletons. Germline lookup yields CDR1 MNHNS and CDR2 SASEGT. The CDR3 contains 14 residues. V was pared by 1 base and J by 1 base, with 7 bases between.

Sequences were obtained from blood. The chain couples TRBV6-1 to TRBJ1-2, with D uncertain. This receptor was obtained from a man in his sixties in good health. CDR3 in DNA: TGTGCCAGCAGTGAAGGAGGGAGTAACTATGGCTACACCTTC. Protein: CASSEGGSNYGYTF.